Listed here are 10 T cell receptor beta chains from one sample, sequenced in a study of control samples from healthy donors and cancer patients. The data were produced by immunoSEQ multiplex PCR, yet TCRdb's version contains in-frame clones alone and is incomplete. The table includes more than 75,000 clones, around three quarters detected once. Sequences were obtained from blood. All receptors derive from a woman between 25 and 40 years old in good health.

Judged by abundance, this clone is medium-sized. The chain uses TRBV19 and TRBJ1-5; a weak D match, TRBD1 (6 bases). The CDR3 has 13 residues. Trimming stripped 8 bases from V and 7 bases from J, with 15 bases between. CDR1 and CDR2 (germline): LNHDA, SQIVND (reference sequence). The CDR3 nucleotides are TGTGCCAGTGGTAGACAGGCAGAACAGCCCCAGCATTTT. It is translated as CASGRQAEQPQHF.

The chain recombines TRBV19 with TRBJ1-5; no reliable D call. Germline CDR1 LNHDA, CDR2 SQIVND (reference sequence). V was trimmed by 5 bases and J by 6 bases, leaving 11 bases between them. The CDR3 totals 13 residues. The DNA for the CDR3 is TGTGCCAGTAGTCACCAGGCTGGTCAGCCCCAGCATTTT. It translates to CASSHQAGQPQHF.

The chain is built from TRBV5-6 and TRBJ1-1; D remains ambiguous. Germline CDR1 reads SGHDT; CDR2 reads YYEEEE. V lost 4 bases, J lost 10 bases, and 23 bases lay in between. This CDR3 is 15 amino acids long. CDR3 nucleotide sequence: TGTGCCAGCAGCCCGGGCCGGGGTTCCGGGATACGAGCTTTCTTT. Its translation: CASSPGRGSGIRAFF.

The chain couples TRBV18 to TRBJ1-4; 7 bases are a match to TRBD1. V was clipped by 3 bases and J by 8 bases; unmatched bases: 6. The CDR3 is 14 residues long. CDR1 is KGHSH, CDR2 LQKENI, per germline. The CDR3 region is CASSPDRVGEKLFF. CDR3 DNA: TGTGCCAGCTCACCCGACAGGGTGGGCGAAAAACTGTTTTTT.

The CDR3 is CASSQDKGQVQPQHF. The DNA of the CDR3 is TGCGCCAGCAGCCAAGATAAGGGACAGGTCCAGCCCCAGCATTTT. This sequence joins TRBV4-1 and TRBJ1-5, with 8 positions matching TRBD1. The V and J ends lost 0 bases and 7 bases, in that order; junction bases with no gene match: 5. Germline V gene sequence: CDR1 MGHRA, CDR2 YSYEKL. CDR3 length: 15 residues.

The chain carries TRBV10-3 and TRBJ2-3, with no clear D. V lost 6 bases to trimming and J lost 3 bases, with 13 bases between them. The CDR3 length is 14 residues. Germline V gives CDR1 ENHRY, CDR2 SYGVKD. DNA of the CDR3: TGTGCCATCAGCCCCATCGGTGTTACAGATACGCAGTATTTT. Protein: CAISPIGVTDTQYF.

The V gene is TRBV29-1, the J gene TRBJ2-2; no firm D call. Germline V gene sequence: CDR1 SQVTM, CDR2 ANQGSEA. The CDR3 contains 14 residues. The ends were cut back, 7 bases at V and 1 base at J, with 13 bases in the middle. CDR3 residues: CSATRSVNTGELFF. The DNA for the CDR3 is TGCAGCGCCACGAGGTCGGTGAACACCGGGGAGCTGTTTTTT.

The chain recombines TRBV21-1 with TRBJ2-3; the DNA was not compared with TRBD2, the D call given in the table. TRBV21-1 corresponds to a pseudogene. The CDR3 runs 12 residues. This CDR3 reads CTAGGPTDTQYF. The CDR3 DNA reads TGTACTGCGGGGGGGCCCACAGATACGCAGTATTTT.

The chain carries TRBV18 and TRBJ1-1, with 8 nucleotides matching TRBD1. This CDR3 is built from 16 residues. Germline values: CDR1 KGHSH, CDR2 LQKENI. The ends lost 3 bases at V and 0 bases at J; junction bases unmatched: 6. The DNA of the CDR3 is TGTGCCAGCTCACCCCGACAGGGGTCGGTGAACACTGAAGCTTTCTTT. It encodes CASSPRQGSVNTEAFF.

The chain couples TRBV30 to TRBJ1-2; D gene unclear. The CDR3 totals 14 residues. The V end lost 5 bases, the J end lost 4 bases, and 17 bases lay between the germline ends. The germline gives CDR1 GTSNPN, CDR2 SVGIG (reference sequence). CDR3 amino acids: CAWVGSPTPYGYTF. The CDR3 nucleotides are TGTGCCTGGGTTGGGTCTCCTACACCCTATGGCTACACCTTC. Using reference TRBV30 and TRBJ1-2 for the parts outside the CDR3, the full variable domain is SQTIHQWPATLVQPVGSPLSLECTVEGTSNPNLYWYRQAAGRGLQLLFYSVGIGQISSEVPQNLSASRPQDRQFILSSKKLLLSDSGFYLCAWVGSPTPYGYTFGSGTRLTVV.